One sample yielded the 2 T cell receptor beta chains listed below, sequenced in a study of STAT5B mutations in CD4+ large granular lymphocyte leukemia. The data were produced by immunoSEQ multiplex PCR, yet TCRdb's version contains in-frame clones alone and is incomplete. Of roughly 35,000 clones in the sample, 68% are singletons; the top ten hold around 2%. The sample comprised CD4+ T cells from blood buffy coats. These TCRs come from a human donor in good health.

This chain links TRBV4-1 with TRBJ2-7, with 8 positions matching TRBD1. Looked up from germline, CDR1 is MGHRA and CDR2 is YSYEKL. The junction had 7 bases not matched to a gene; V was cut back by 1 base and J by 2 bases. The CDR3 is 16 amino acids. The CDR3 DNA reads TGCGCCAGCAGCCAAGGGCCAGACAGGGGCACCTACGAGCAGTACTTC. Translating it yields CASSQGPDRGTYEQYF.

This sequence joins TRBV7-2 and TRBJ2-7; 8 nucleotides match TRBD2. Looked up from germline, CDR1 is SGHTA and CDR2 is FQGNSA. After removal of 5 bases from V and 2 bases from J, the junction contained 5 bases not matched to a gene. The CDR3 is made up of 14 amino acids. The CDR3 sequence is CASSVTSGTYEQYF. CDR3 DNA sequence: TGTGCCAGCAGCGTTACTAGCGGAACCTACGAGCAGTACTTC.